This TCR beta chain stems from a study of immune evolution from preneoplasia to lung adenocarcinoma. Study-level points and caveats: Clonality was highest in normal lung, lower in later-stage lesions apparently.

This clone was recorded once. Its matching antigen is unknown. Measured with immunoSEQ multiplex PCR; TCRdb has only the in-frame clones, and not every one. Here the sample spans around 5,700 clones, about four fifths being singletons. H&E slides confirmed each diagnosis, reviewed by two pathologists independently. The CDR3 totals 13 residues. V gave up 1 base and J gave up 13 bases, with 13 bases separating them. Per germline, CDR1 SGHTA and CDR2 FQGNSA. This TCR was sampled from an older donor with lung adenocarcinoma. The sequenced material came from FFPE lung adenocarcinoma in situ tissue. This chain uses TRBV7-2 with TRBJ1-4, with D maybe TRBD1 (5 bases). CDR3 loop: CASSLVLGDRLFF. In DNA form, the CDR3 reads TGTGCCAGCAGCTTAGTATTAGGGGATCGACTGTTTTTT.